The clone carrying this T cell receptor (beta chain) was counted between two and nine times. V gave up 5 bases and J gave up 6 bases, with 8 bases separating them. The CDR3 extends over 12 amino acids. CDR1 is LNHDA and CDR2 is SQIVND in the germline V gene (reference sequence). The data derive from a study of T cell changes during pregnancy in multiple sclerosis. Assay: immunoSEQ multiplex PCR; the TCRdb copy retains only in-frame clones and omits some. The repertoire consists of tens of thousands of clones, with under 95% occurring once and the leading ten covering 3% to 3.5%. This sequence joins TRBV19 and TRBJ1-5; D call uncertain. Sequenced material: peripheral blood, taken in the first trimester of pregnancy. This receptor was obtained from a female donor in good health, enrolled as a control in a pregnancy study. CDR3 sequence: CASSLHSQPQHF. In DNA form, the CDR3 reads TGTGCCAGTAGTTTGCACAGTCAGCCCCAGCATTTT.